This TCR beta chain is from a study of T cells in Graves' hyperthyroidism and ophthalmopathy (dated by TCRdb to the late 2010s). With regard to the full study: Peripheral blood was collected at initial diagnosis, before any treatment. A discovery cohort of about a hundred patients, 43 with Graves' ophthalmopathy and fewer than 65 with stable Graves' hyperthyroidism, was used to find distinguishing TCR V-J signatures. Whether ophthalmopathy could be predicted prospectively was tested in an independent validation cohort made up of roughly 20 hyperthyroidism patients plus 17 patients who later progressed to ophthalmopathy. For training and testing, the roughly 93 patients in the discovery cohort were randomly divided in a 7:3 ratio. In more than 5 Graves' hyperthyroidism patients, the study also compared T-cell repertoires from thyroid tissue with T-cell repertoires from blood. Following sampling, methimazole starting at 30 mg daily was given to hyperthyroidism patients, and high-dose intravenous methylprednisolone was given to ophthalmopathy patients. The paper describes TCR Vbeta CDR3 sequencing of around 140 peripheral blood samples, made up of around 41 ophthalmopathy patients, approximately 73 hyperthyroidism patients and about 17 progressor patients.

A note on this clonotype: Its antigen has not been determined. No qualities accompany the bases; no much larger clone lies one base away.

Amplification of TCR beta CDR3 regions was carried out from RNA transcripts. For the first round of RT-PCR on the TCR CDR3, the HTBI primer set was used together with the Qiagen OneStep RT-PCR kit. A second multiplex PCR round built the libraries, followed by size selection and purification. Libraries were sequenced paired-end with 100 bp reads on an Illumina HiSeq2000. As for the original processing: Raw data were processed with SOAPnuke, discarding reads with adapters, uncalled bases, mean Phred below 15, or no exact constant-primer or identifier match. COPE v1.2.5 was used to merge high-quality paired reads, and clonotypes were defined as unique nucleotide sequences. MiTCR v1.1 was used to align clonotypes to the IMGT TRBV, TRBD and TRBJ reference segments. Analysis was restricted to V-J combinations with a frequency above 0.0001, which covered 99% to 99.2% of repertoires. The TCS score was defined as F50 (clonal expansion) divided by E x V (chaos), with BLOSUM62-based TCRdist calculated between CDR3 peptides within each V-J. Welch's t-statistics and random forest reduced some 510 V-J features to 13, which were used in a naive Bayes classifier (R e1071). Thyroid-blood repertoire similarity was quantified with the Morisita-Horn index. TCRdb itself trimmed the public reads at Q25 with fastp, ran MiXCR and retained productive beta chains. Under each unique CDR3 protein, matching rows form one entry showing the most common genes and DNA. What appears here as the V and J calls and clone size reflects TCRdb's work, not the paper's. Here the sample has nearly 750,000 distinct CDR3 sequences; over 35% occur a single time. The ten biggest clones cover around 30% of the sample.

Stable Graves' hyperthyroidism was defined as the absence of progression to ophthalmopathy over 18 months of follow-up. Hyperthyroidism patients were aged 18 to 65 years and newly diagnosed, with disease duration of less than 2 months. Patients with uncontrolled infections, other autoimmune diseases, pregnancy or lactation were excluded. Diagnoses relied on clinical symptoms, serum thyroxine and TRAb, thyroid ultrasound and orbital computed tomography. PBMCs were isolated from about 9.2 ml of fresh peripheral blood by Ficoll-Paque density gradient centrifugation. Trizol reagent was used to extract total RNA, and RNA quality was then checked on an Agilent 2100 Bioanalyzer. What the study reported, not specific to this receptor: No statistical method was used to set the sample size in advance, and investigators knew the group allocation. A 13 V-J signature model separated ophthalmopathy from stable hyperthyroidism, with approximately 86% sensitivity and about 81% specificity in cross-validation and 80%/75% in testing. During validation, the model predicted progression to ophthalmopathy a median of roughly 7.1 months ahead of onset, with almost 71% sensitivity and more than 72% specificity. Most expanded thyroid clonotypes (frequency above 0.001) were also detected in blood, a finding suggesting that blood repertoires may reflect thyroid immune responses.

Specimen: blood. This clonotype was sampled from a woman aged 40 to 50 with Graves' hyperthyroidism.

The CDR3 protein sequence reads: CRSGTTAETQYF. The nucleotide sequence reads as follows: TGCAGGTCCGGGACTACTGCCGAGACCCAGTACTTC. This chain is built from TRBV20-1 and TRBJ2-5; 7 middle bases align to TRBD2. The CDR3 numbers 12 residues from cysteine through phenylalanine. Just CDR3 DNA is preserved here, 36 bases in frame from base 1. For CDR1 and CDR2, the germline V gene (reference sequence) lists DFQATT and SNEGSKA.